These 7 T cell receptor beta chains originate from one sample sequenced in a study of blood T cells in healthy people across ages. A J-beta primer mix and a sample-barcoded 5' primer were used in a second PCR of roughly 6 to 11 cycles. One entry per CDR3 protein, called by TCRdb with MiXCR from the 5' RACE reads. The table shows hundreds of thousands of distinct CDR3 sequences, with about 27% occurring only once. These sequences were also reported in another study, on T cells of mothers and their children.

Sample: blood. All receptors come from a boy younger than 10 in good health.

This chain joins TRBV12-3 or TRBV12-4 and TRBJ1-4, with no clear D. This CDR3 region has 15 residues. The V gene lost 8 bases and the J gene lost 3 bases, with 16 bases spanning the gap. CDR3 bases: TGTGCCAGCTCTGAAGGGTCTGCTTCTAATGAAAAACTGTTTTTT. This translates into CASSEGSASNEKLFF.

The chain combines TRBV11-2 with TRBJ1-1, with D possibly being TRBD1 (5 bases). CDR1 SGHAT and CDR2 FQNNGV come from the germline V gene. Deletions cut 7 bases from V and 0 bases from J, with 12 bases between. There are 14 residues in the CDR3. The CDR3 DNA sequence: TGTGCCAGCACCGCGGGGGGGATGAACACTGAAGCTTTCTTT. Its translation: CASTAGGMNTEAFF.

This chain uses TRBV10-3 with TRBJ2-2, with D tentatively TRBD2 (6 bases). The length of the CDR3 is 16 residues. Germline V gives CDR1 ENHRY, CDR2 SYGVKD. Trimming took 2 bases from V and 0 from J, leaving 10 bases between them. The CDR3 bases are TGTGCCATCAGTGAGCGGGGACTTACGAACACCGGGGAGCTGTTTTTT. Translation: CAISERGLTNTGELFF.

This rearrangement joins TRBV20-1 to TRBJ1-1; tentative D call: TRBD1 (5 bases). With 0 bases removed from V and 8 bases from J, the gap between germline ends came to 19 bases. This CDR3 comprises 15 residues. In germline, CDR1 is DFQATT, CDR2 SNEGSKA (reference sequence). This CDR3 is CSARDRSSGGGEAFF. The DNA for the CDR3 is TGCAGTGCTAGAGACCGCAGTTCGGGGGGAGGGGAAGCTTTCTTT.

The chain has TRBV4-3 and TRBJ2-1; 8 positions match TRBD2. CDR3 length: 17 residues. Germline V lookup: CDR1 LGHNA, CDR2 YSLEER. The J segment lost 4 bases and the V segment lost 4 bases, leaving 12 bases of the junction unmatched. In nucleotides, the CDR3 is TGCGCCAGCAGCCCGCATCAAAGCGGGAGACTGTACAATGAGCAGTTCTTC. This codes for CASSPHQSGRLYNEQFF.

This clonotype was found a few times. The CDR3 sequence: CASSQVWGIGNTIYF. The CDR3 DNA sequence: TGTGCCAGCAGCCAAGTGTGGGGAATTGGAAACACCATATATTTT. The rearrangement uses TRBV3-1 and TRBJ1-3; no definite D call. CDR3 length equals 15 residues. The V gene lost 1 base and the J gene lost 3 bases, with 10 bases spanning the gap. CDR1 and CDR2 (germline): LGHDT, YNNKEL (reference sequence).

This clonotype was counted only a few times. The rearrangement links TRBV29-1 to TRBJ2-1; 7 bases align to TRBD1. The J call may be in error: the DNA end matches TRBJ2-7 better. Germline V gives CDR1 SQVTM, CDR2 ANQGSEA. CDR3 length: 14 residues. CDR3 sequence (DNA): TGCAGCGTCGGATTAGGGACAGACTCCTACGAGCAGTACTTC. Translating gives CSVGLGTDSYEQYF.